This T cell receptor (beta chain) derives from a study of T cell responses to AZD1222 COVID-19 vaccine listed by TCRdb under 2021. Study-wide context: TCR sequencing covered fewer than 250 trial participants: 200 to 210 given two doses of AZD1222 and 26 given two doses of MenACWY control vaccine. Enrollment into the trials was organized by age into subgroups of 18-55, 56-69 and 70-plus years, and those subgroups contained approximately 150, 30 and 60 TCR-sequenced participants, respectively.

With regard to this clone: The antigen it binds to is not known. Base qualities are missing; no much larger clone stands one base away.

CDR1 is given as MNHEY and CDR2 as SVGEGT, both from the germline V gene. V was cut back by 0 bases and J by 7 bases, leaving a gap of 13 bases between them. Including cysteine and phenylalanine, the CDR3 has 14 amino acids. Only the CDR3 portion is preserved as DNA: 42 bases, with reading frame beginning at the first base. Reading the label with the study, this specimen's time point is: about 28 days (+/-7) after the second vaccine dose. AZD1222 recipients whose second dose came at about 4 weeks and those whose second dose came at about 12 weeks were combined into one group, since spike-specific TCR depth and breadth did not differ between the two schedules. The vaccinee samples were drawn from two UK trials, COV001 and COV002, one of which was a single-blind randomized controlled phase 2/3 trial testing AZD1222 (ChAdOx1 nCoV-19) in healthy adults. Trial participant PBMC samples were collected at day 0 and day 28 after the second dose for TCRbeta chain sequencing.

The CDR3 regions of human TCRbeta chains were analyzed by immunosequencing. The source study handled its data this way. Repertoire TCRs were checked for matches against a reference library of SARS-CoV-2-specific TCRs that had been generated using the MIRA antigen-specificity platform. Breadth meant the fraction of unique TCRs that were SARS-CoV-2-associated, whereas depth meant the fraction of total T cells that were SARS-CoV-2-associated. Using the MIRA data, every spike-specific TCR was mapped to the spike region that the TCR reacted to and assigned to either a CD4 or a CD8 class. Log10-transformed breadth and depth values were compared by one-way ANOVA with Sidak's multiple comparisons tests. Held by TCRdb, this immuneACCESS table contains in-frame sequences only and omits some clones. Under half of the omission traces to an unresolved V gene where checked; the cause of the rest is unknown. The V and J calls and the clone size are those of that table, but D and trimming were determined from the DNA. In all, the sample holds fewer than 85,000 clones, and around 87% of those were seen once. The leading ten clones occupy more than 15% of the sample.

Points the paper makes about the study in general: A significant rise in spike-specific TCR breadth and depth was observed after two AZD1222 doses relative to day 0 and relative to MenACWY recipients. Because no day 14 peak-response samples were available, repertoires were characterized only after the peak T cell response. Epitopes outside the regions mutated in the B.1.351 and B.1.1.7 variants were reportedly recognized by nearly half of the unique spike-specific TCRs. Most participants were white British and females outnumbered males, and the authors suggested that clonal diversity may have been underestimated. The 56-69-year group was small, and its depth increase did not reach significance, likely because of low power. CD4 TCRs associated with the vaccine covered the entire spike protein, and the dominant responses were in regions 160-218 and 743-854. Only 5 to 7 AZD1222 recipients were SARS-CoV-2 seropositive at baseline, limiting conclusions about previously exposed vaccinees.

This TCR came from an adult who received the AZD1222 COVID-19 vaccine. This chain joins TRBV6-2 or TRBV6-3 to TRBJ2-7; a tentative D match to TRBD2 spans 6 bases. The sample was peripheral blood, taken 28 days after the second AZD1222 dose. Here the CDR3 is given as CASSYSWGRGEQYF. The bases are TGTGCCAGCAGTTACTCGTGGGGACGGGGGGAGCAGTACTTC.